This T cell receptor beta chain appears in the sequencing data of a study of post-analysis software for immune sequencing data. Points from the study as a whole: Normalized Chao1 diversity was significantly reduced in patients versus controls.

TCR beta libraries were prepared from cDNA with unique molecular identifiers. TCRdb re-called the PCR reads through MiXCR, storing one row per CDR3 protein. The repertoire has 750,000 to 900,000 distinct CDR3 sequences, 46% of them found once; the top ten carry 4.9%. This clonotype has just a few counts. Its antigen is currently unknown. The source is a girl between 5 and 17 years old with multiple sclerosis. The sequenced sample consisted of blood.

The CDR3 DNA sequence: TGTGCCACATTAGCAACAGGGGGCCAAGAGACCCAGTACTTC. This codes for CATLATGGQETQYF. The J gene is TRBJ2-5, the V gene TRBV12-3 or TRBV12-4, with 8 bases matching TRBD1. CDR3 length: 14 amino acids. V dropped 10 bases and J dropped 1; count of bases not matched to a gene: 8.